This TCR beta chain was recorded in a study of Ad26.COV2.S vaccination and SARS-CoV-2 variants. Study-wide points: It was reported that spike-specific CD8+ and CD4+ T cell responses were substantially broad after vaccination.

Produced via immunoSEQ multiplex PCR; TCRdb's table is partial and in-frame only. The sample gives roughly 270,000 clones, 87% of which show up once; around 3% is in the top ten. Remarks on this clone: As yet, its antigen is unknown.

Sample treatment: about 20 received Ad26.COV2.S at low or high dose, single or two shots; about 5 received placebo; per-sample allocation not given. Each sample was drawn 63 days after the first injection (of vaccine or placebo). The source material was peripheral blood, sampled in a trial of Ad26.COV2.S vaccine versus placebo. The receptor comes from a person aged 18-65 years who received the Ad26.COV2.S COVID-19 vaccine or a placebo.

The chain's CDR3 is CAWSVGQTYGYTF. The CDR3 coding sequence is TGTGCCTGGAGTGTAGGGCAGACTTATGGCTACACCTTC. The chain joins TRBV30 to TRBJ1-2, with unresolved D. The CDR3 extends over 13 amino acids. The V gene lost 0 bases and the J gene lost 5 bases, with 10 bases spanning the gap. From germline, CDR1 is GTSNPN and CDR2 SVGIG (reference sequence).